This T cell receptor (beta chain) was found in a study of T cells expressing NK-cell markers. The overall study: Sorted T-cell subsets CD3+CD56+NKG2C+, CD3+CD56+NKG2C- and CD3+CD56-NKG2C+ were TCR beta-sequenced.

Template switching by 5'RACE with UMIs generated the TCR beta cDNA. TCRdb re-called the 5' RACE reads and gives one entry per CDR3 protein, without DNA. The sample table sets out some 460,000 distinct CDR3 sequences. The CDR3 extends over 15 amino acids. CDR1 is SGHRS and CDR2 is YFSETQ in the germline V gene. Study findings and constraints: Of the CD8+ T cells in about 6 donors, roughly 1.0-7.0% belonged to dominant NKG2C+ clonotypes.

Remarks on this clonotype: The antigen is not known.

The sequence was obtained from a woman between 50 and 59 years old in good health. This sequence joins TRBV5-1 and TRBJ2-3; no DNA is available, so the TRBD1 call from TCRdb remains unchecked. The sample taken for sequencing was blood T cells: a sorted CD56 or NKG2C T cell subset, CD4+ or CD8+ T cells, or bulk PBMC T cells (not recorded which). CDR3: CASSLEQVGTDTQYF.